This T cell receptor beta chain was captured in a study of T-cell reconstitution after alpha-beta-depleted transplantation in children. The trim removed 1 base at V and 9 bases at J, leaving 6 bases unmatched. This CDR3 is 15 amino acids long. Germline CDR1 SGHDN, CDR2 FVKESK. A TCRbeta library incorporating unique molecular identifiers was prepared. TCRdb itself ran the PCR reads through MiXCR, one entry per CDR3 protein. The sample yields about 610,000 distinct CDR3 sequences, 8% to 11% seen once. The sequence was obtained from a human donor who donated a stem cell graft to a child with acute myeloid leukemia. Sequencing was performed on PBMCs from the stem cell graft donor, taken from the stem cell graft. The chain is built from TRBV14 and TRBJ2-1; 10 nucleotides align to TRBD2. CDR3 in amino acids: CASSQGLAGEGEQFF. The CDR3, as DNA: TGTGCCAGCAGCCAAGGGCTAGCGGGAGAAGGTGAGCAGTTCTTC.